This TCR beta chain was found in a study of T-cell memory formation after mild COVID-19. Study details: Clusters were largely donor specific.

This clonotype was found a few times. The antigen remains unidentified. Whole-study results and caveats: Clones that contracted from day 15 to 85 had balanced CD4/CD8; later expanders were CD4+ biased. Clones which contracted sat mainly in CM and EM if CD4+, and in EMRA if CD8+. Some clones that responded were present in memory (sampled pre-infection), which suggests cross-reactive memory joined.

TCRdb reprocessed the 5' RACE reads with MiXCR, giving one entry per CDR3 protein. The sample has more than 300,000 distinct CDR3 sequences; approximately 15% are singletons. This CDR3 contains 15 residues. The V gene lost 2 bases and the J gene lost 2 bases, with 12 bases spanning the gap. Per the germline V gene, CDR1 is SGHTA and CDR2 is FQGTGA. Sequencing used PBMCs or a T cell subset sorted from them (not recorded which). The TCR comes from a man aged 18 to 29 who had mild COVID-19 (a few samples of this study predate the infection). Cell type and time point are not known. V and J are TRBV7-3 and TRBJ2-5, with D perhaps matching TRBD2 (6 bases). CDR3 nucleotides: TGTGCCAGCAGCTTAGGCGGGGACTTACAAGAGACCCAGTACTTC. Its protein product is CASSLGGDLQETQYF.